The entry that follows covers one T cell receptor (beta chain) sequence. Its specificity is not known. The protocol was immunoSEQ multiplex PCR, while the TCRdb copy is restricted to in-frame clones and leaves out a portion. The table has over 130,000 clones, about 90% seen once. The sample originates from a study of T cell responses to AZD1222 COVID-19 vaccine. Study outcomes and limitations: Donors skewed white British and female; clonal diversity was possibly underestimated. Seropositive status at baseline applied to only six AZD1222 recipients.

The CDR3 runs to 17 residues. The chain couples TRBV21-1 to TRBJ1-1; the DNA was not used to check the table's D call, TRBD1. TRBV21-1 represents a pseudogene. The source material was peripheral blood, sampled 28 days after the second AZD1222 dose. This clonotype originated in an adult who received the AZD1222 COVID-19 vaccine. CDR3 nucleotides: TGTGCCAGCAGCAAAGCGCAGGGGTCCCGATTGAACACTGAAGCTTTCTTT. Its translation: CASSKAQGSRLNTEAFF.